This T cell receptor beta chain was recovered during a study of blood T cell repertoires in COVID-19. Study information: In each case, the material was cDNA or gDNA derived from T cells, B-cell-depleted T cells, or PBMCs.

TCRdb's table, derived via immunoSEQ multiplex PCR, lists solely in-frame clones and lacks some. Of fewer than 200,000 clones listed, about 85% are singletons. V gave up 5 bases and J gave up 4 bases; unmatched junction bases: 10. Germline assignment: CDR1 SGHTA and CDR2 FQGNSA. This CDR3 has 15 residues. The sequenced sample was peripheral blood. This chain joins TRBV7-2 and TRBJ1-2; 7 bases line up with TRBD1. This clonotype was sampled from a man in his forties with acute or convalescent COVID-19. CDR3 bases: TGTGCCAGCAGCACCCAGGGGGACAGTTCCTATGGCTACACCTTC. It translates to CASSTQGDSSYGYTF.